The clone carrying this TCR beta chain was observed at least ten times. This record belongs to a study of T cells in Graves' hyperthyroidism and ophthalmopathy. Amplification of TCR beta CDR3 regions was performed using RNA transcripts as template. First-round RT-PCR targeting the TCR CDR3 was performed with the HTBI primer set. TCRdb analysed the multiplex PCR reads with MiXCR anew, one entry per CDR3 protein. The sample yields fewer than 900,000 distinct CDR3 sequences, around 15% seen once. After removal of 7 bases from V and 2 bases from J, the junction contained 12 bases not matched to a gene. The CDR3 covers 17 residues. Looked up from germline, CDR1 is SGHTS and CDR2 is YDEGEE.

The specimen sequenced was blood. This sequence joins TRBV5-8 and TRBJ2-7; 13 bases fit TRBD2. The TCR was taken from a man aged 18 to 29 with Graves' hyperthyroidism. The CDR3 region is CASQGLAGEGTTYEQYF. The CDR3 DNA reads TGTGCCAGCCAAGGACTAGCGGGAGAGGGAACCACCTACGAGCAGTACTTC.